A single sample is the source of the 5 T cell receptor beta chains below, sequenced in a study of blood T cell repertoires in COVID-19. The repertoire was sequenced with immunoSEQ multiplex PCR; TCRdb's copy has only in-frame clones and lacks some. The sample contains 120,000 to 150,000 clones, around 83% of which appear only once. Sequencing was performed on PBMCs or T cells enriched from blood (not recorded which). These receptors all come from a woman aged 50 to 65 who had been exposed to COVID-19.

The chain recombines TRBV6-5 with TRBJ2-3; D is perhaps TRBD2 (5 bases). Germline CDR1 is MNHEY and CDR2 is SVGAGI. This CDR3 region has 15 residues. V was clipped by 5 bases and J by 3 bases, with 15 bases between them. CDR3 sequence: CASSLTSFLTDTQYF. The CDR3 DNA reads as TGTGCCAGCAGTCTCACTAGTTTCTTGACAGATACGCAGTATTTT.

V gene TRBV27 combines with J gene TRBJ2-3; 7 nucleotides line up with TRBD1. The CDR3 sequence is 15 residues long. Germline CDR1 MNHEY, CDR2 SMNVEV (reference sequence). V lost 4 bases to trimming and J lost 5 bases; unmatched junction nucleotides: 9. CDR3 sequence reads: CASSSTGTGLDTQYF. Written as DNA, the CDR3 is TGTGCCAGCAGTTCGACAGGGACGGGATTAGATACGCAGTATTTT.

CDR3 protein: CASSEGSSYNSPLHF. As DNA, the CDR3 is TGTGCCAGCAGTGAAGGGAGCTCCTATAATTCACCCCTCCACTTT. This sequence joins TRBV6-1 and TRBJ1-6; unclear D gene. The germline V gene encodes CDR1 MNHNS and CDR2 SASEGT. With 1 base removed from V and 0 bases from J, the gap between germline ends came to 4 bases. This CDR3 region has 15 residues.

V is TRBV11-2 and J is TRBJ2-7; TRBD2 aligns across 8 bases. V was pared by 7 bases and J by 3 bases, with 8 bases of the junction left unmatched. Germline CDR1 SGHAT, CDR2 FQNNGV. The CDR3 has 14 amino acids. DNA of the CDR3: TGTGCCAGCACAAAGGTCGGGGGGGTCTACGAGCAGTACTTC. It translates to CASTKVGGVYEQYF.

The rearrangement links TRBV3-1 (or the pseudogene TRBV3-2) to TRBJ2-5; unclear D gene. Germline V CDR1 and CDR2: LGHDT, YNNKEL (reference sequence). The length of the CDR3 is 11 residues. V dropped 5 bases and J dropped 3 bases, with 4 bases sitting between them. The CDR3 DNA reads TGTGCCAGCAGCTCGGAAGAGACCCAGTACTTC. This gives the protein CASSSEETQYF.